This record covers a single T cell receptor (beta chain). Its antigen is as yet unknown. The data were obtained in a study of OX40 agonist ivuxolimab in advanced cancers. Study-wide findings and caveats: Among the least clonally expanded were partial responders at 0.1-3.0 mg/kg.

The CDR3 extends over 20 amino acids. TCRdb's table, derived via immunoSEQ multiplex PCR, lists solely in-frame clones and lacks some. Altogether around 65,000 clones are present, under 95% being singletons, with the ten largest covering approximately 11%. The TCR comes from an adult with an advanced solid tumor such as melanoma, head and neck, liver or kidney cancer. The sequences come from CD4+ or CD8+ T cells sorted from blood, collected in a trial of the OX40 agonist ivuxolimab. This rearrangement joins TRBV21-1 to TRBJ2-5; whether TRBD2, the table's D call, matches the DNA was not checked. TRBV21-1 is noted as a pseudogene. CDR3 nucleotides: TGTGCCAGCAGCAAAGCGGTTGCTCTAAGGCAAGTAGCCCGGCAAGAGACCCAGTACTTC. Translating it yields CASSKAVALRQVARQETQYF.